A selection of T cell receptor beta chains follows, all from one sample in a study of cytomegalovirus exposure and HLA in healthy donors. Clones were read by immunoSEQ multiplex PCR, and TCRdb kept only the in-frame ones, dropping some. The top ten clones hold around 1.9% of a sample with some 110,000 clones, about 85% of them seen once. The material sequenced was PBMCs. The receptors were gathered from a woman between 18 and 30 years old in good health and CMV-seropositive. Both conserved end residues are part of each CDR3. D genes are given only for firm matches. The size entry is marked missing in some rows and otherwise reads once, few, many or a size class.

clone_size: NA
j_call: TRBJ2-7
v_call: TRBV18
d_call: TRBD2
cdr3_aa: CASSPLPSGERHEQYF
cdr3_nt: TGTGCCAGCTCCCCCCTTCCTAGCGGGGAACGCCACGAGCAGTACTTC

clone_size: NA
j_call: TRBJ2-1
v_call: TRBV28
d_call: TRBD2
cdr3_aa: CASSLAGGGSYNEQFF
cdr3_nt: TGTGCCAGCAGTTTGGCGGGGGGCGGCTCCTACAATGAGCAGTTCTTC

clone_size: NA
j_call: TRBJ2-7
v_call: TRBV28
d_call: TRBD1
cdr3_aa: CASSRDRNSYEQYF
cdr3_nt: TGTGCCAGCTCCCGGGACAGGAACTCCTACGAGCAGTACTTC

clone_size: NA
j_call: TRBJ2-1
v_call: TRBV6-6
d_call: NA
cdr3_aa: CASSYDIDREQFF
cdr3_nt: TGTGCCAGCAGCTACGATATTGACAGAGAGCAGTTCTTC

clone_size: once
j_call: TRBJ2-1
v_call: TRBV29-1
d_call: NA
cdr3_aa: CSFGALMYNEQFF
cdr3_nt: TGCAGCTTTGGGGCTTTGATGTACAATGAGCAGTTCTTC

clone_size: once
j_call: TRBJ2-7
v_call: TRBV2
d_call: TRBD1
cdr3_aa: CASKKGAPNEQYF
cdr3_nt: TGTGCCAGCAAAAAGGGGGCGCCTAACGAGCAGTACTTC

clone_size: NA
j_call: TRBJ2-5
v_call: TRBV7-2
d_call: NA
cdr3_aa: CASSLSPLQYQETQYF
cdr3_nt: TGTGCCAGCAGCTTATCTCCCCTCCAGTACCAAGAGACCCAGTACTTC

clone_size: NA
j_call: TRBJ2-3
v_call: TRBV6-5
d_call: NA
cdr3_aa: CASSYGTLTDTQYF
cdr3_nt: TGTGCCAGCAGTTACGGGACACTCACAGATACGCAGTATTTT

clone_size: NA
j_call: TRBJ2-7
v_call: TRBV18
d_call: TRBD2
cdr3_aa: CASSPVAGGSHSYEQYF
cdr3_nt: TGTGCCAGCTCACCTGTAGCGGGGGGGAGTCATTCCTACGAGCAGTACTTC

clone_size: once
j_call: TRBJ1-4
v_call: TRBV7-8
d_call: NA
cdr3_aa: CASSKGGGTNEKLFF
cdr3_nt: TGTGCCAGCAGCAAGGGGGGGGGAACTAATGAAAAACTGTTTTTT

clone_size: NA
j_call: TRBJ1-5
v_call: TRBV4-1
d_call: NA
cdr3_aa: CASSRLENQPQHF
cdr3_nt: TGCGCCAGCAGCCGTCTAGAGAATCAGCCCCAGCATTTT

clone_size: NA
j_call: TRBJ2-7
v_call: TRBV9
d_call: NA
cdr3_aa: CASSVAGDLYEQYF
cdr3_nt: TGTGCCAGCAGCGTAGCGGGGGACCTCTACGAGCAGTACTTC

clone_size: NA
j_call: TRBJ1-2
v_call: TRBV27
d_call: TRBD1
cdr3_aa: CASRGTGGRYGYTF
cdr3_nt: TGTGCCAGCAGAGGGACAGGGGGACGCTATGGCTACACCTTC

clone_size: few
j_call: TRBJ1-1
v_call: TRBV9
d_call: NA
cdr3_aa: CASSGGQLNTEAFF
cdr3_nt: TGTGCCAGCAGCGGTGGACAGTTGAACACTGAAGCTTTCTTT

clone_size: NA
j_call: TRBJ1-5
v_call: TRBV28
d_call: NA
cdr3_aa: CASTWGGNQPQHF
cdr3_nt: TGTGCCAGCACGTGGGGGGGCAATCAGCCCCAGCATTTT

clone_size: NA
j_call: TRBJ1-1
v_call: TRBV20-1
d_call: NA
cdr3_aa: CNTALNTEAFF
cdr3_nt: TGCAATACAGCCCTGAACACTGAAGCTTTCTTT

clone_size: NA
j_call: TRBJ2-5
v_call: TRBV27
d_call: TRBD1
cdr3_aa: CASSPTGAEETQYF
cdr3_nt: TGTGCCAGCAGTCCTACAGGGGCGGAAGAGACCCAGTACTTC

clone_size: NA
j_call: TRBJ2-3
v_call: TRBV7-2
d_call: NA
cdr3_aa: CASSLDGQSTDTQYF
cdr3_nt: TGTGCCAGCAGCTTGGACGGACAGAGCACAGATACGCAGTATTTT

clone_size: once
j_call: TRBJ1-1
v_call: TRBV28
d_call: NA
cdr3_aa: CASSLGPPRTYTEAFF
cdr3_nt: TGTGCCAGCAGTTTAGGCCCACCACGAACCTACACTGAAGCTTTCTTT

clone_size: NA
j_call: TRBJ2-3
v_call: TRBV19
d_call: TRBD1
cdr3_aa: CATEGQGVADTQYF
cdr3_nt: TGTGCCACCGAAGGACAGGGCGTGGCAGATACGCAGTATTTT

clone_size: few
j_call: TRBJ1-4
v_call: TRBV18
d_call: NA
cdr3_aa: CASSRRDWDEKLFF
cdr3_nt: TGTGCCAGCTCACGCCGGGACTGGGATGAAAAACTGTTTTTT

clone_size: NA
j_call: TRBJ2-1
v_call: TRBV2
d_call: NA
cdr3_aa: CASSEHSSYNEQFF
cdr3_nt: TGTGCCAGCAGTGAGCACAGTTCGTACAATGAGCAGTTCTTC

clone_size: NA
j_call: TRBJ2-7
v_call: TRBV7-9
d_call: NA
cdr3_aa: CASSNLGYEQYF
cdr3_nt: TGTGCCAGCAGTAATCTAGGTTACGAGCAGTACTTC

clone_size: once
j_call: TRBJ1-1
v_call: TRBV19
d_call: TRBD1
cdr3_aa: CASTQGQGSEAFF
cdr3_nt: TGTGCCAGTACACAGGGACAGGGTAGTGAAGCTTTCTTT

clone_size: NA
j_call: TRBJ2-1
v_call: TRBV7-8
d_call: TRBD1
cdr3_aa: CASSRDRFDEQFF
cdr3_nt: TGTGCCAGCAGCCGGGACAGGTTTGATGAGCAGTTCTTC

clone_size: NA
j_call: TRBJ2-7
v_call: TRBV6-1
d_call: TRBD2
cdr3_aa: CASRIPGLAEYEQYF
cdr3_nt: TGTGCCAGCAGGATTCCGGGACTAGCCGAATACGAGCAGTACTTC

clone_size: NA
j_call: TRBJ1-2
v_call: TRBV7-9
d_call: NA
cdr3_aa: CASSLVGAPNGYTF
cdr3_nt: TGTGCCAGCAGCTTAGTTGGGGCCCCTAATGGCTACACCTTC

clone_size: NA
j_call: TRBJ1-2
v_call: TRBV27
d_call: TRBD1
cdr3_aa: CASSLRSTGSDGYTF
cdr3_nt: TGTGCCAGCAGTTTAAGGTCGACAGGGAGCGATGGCTACACCTTC

clone_size: NA
j_call: TRBJ1-2
v_call: TRBV6-6
d_call: NA
cdr3_aa: CASGATVYGYTF
cdr3_nt: TGTGCCAGCGGGGCCACCGTCTATGGCTACACCTTC

clone_size: NA
j_call: TRBJ1-1
v_call: TRBV6-5
d_call: NA
cdr3_aa: CASTYSGVSDTEAFF
cdr3_nt: TGTGCCAGCACCTACTCCGGGGTCTCGGACACTGAAGCTTTCTTT

clone_size: few
j_call: TRBJ1-6
v_call: TRBV14
d_call: TRBD1
cdr3_aa: CASRLRDRGSPLHF
cdr3_nt: TGTGCCAGCAGGCTGAGGGACAGGGGATCACCCCTCCACTTT

clone_size: NA
j_call: TRBJ1-6
v_call: TRBV28
d_call: TRBD1
cdr3_aa: CASSATGTDSSPLHF
cdr3_nt: TGTGCCAGCAGTGCTACTGGGACAGATAGTTCACCCCTCCACTTT

clone_size: NA
j_call: TRBJ1-4
v_call: TRBV15
d_call: NA
cdr3_aa: CATSRETRLANEKLFF
cdr3_nt: TGTGCCACCAGCAGAGAAACCAGGCTTGCTAATGAAAAACTGTTTTTT

clone_size: NA
j_call: TRBJ2-6
v_call: TRBV6-4
d_call: NA
cdr3_aa: CASSDSRSGANVLTF
cdr3_nt: TGTGCCAGCAGTGACTCGAGGTCTGGGGCCAACGTCCTGACTTTC

clone_size: NA
j_call: TRBJ2-7
v_call: TRBV9
d_call: TRBD2
cdr3_aa: CASSVAAGGPFEQYF
cdr3_nt: TGTGCCAGCAGCGTAGCGGCGGGGGGGCCCTTCGAGCAGTACTTC

clone_size: NA
j_call: TRBJ1-5
v_call: TRBV7-8
d_call: NA
cdr3_aa: CASSLNAQGNQPQHF
cdr3_nt: TGTGCCAGCAGCTTAAACGCGCAGGGCAATCAGCCCCAGCATTTT

clone_size: few
j_call: TRBJ2-3
v_call: TRBV29-1
d_call: TRBD2
cdr3_aa: CSVSLAANTDTQYF
cdr3_nt: TGCAGCGTGAGCCTAGCGGCCAACACAGATACGCAGTATTTT

clone_size: NA
j_call: TRBJ2-6
v_call: TRBV15
d_call: NA
cdr3_aa: CATSRLQIGGGANVLTF
cdr3_nt: TGTGCCACCAGCAGACTCCAGATCGGGGGTGGGGCCAACGTCCTGACTTTC

clone_size: NA
j_call: TRBJ2-1
v_call: TRBV6-1
d_call: TRBD2
cdr3_aa: CASSEGIAGGPEQFF
cdr3_nt: TGTGCCAGCAGTGAAGGGATAGCGGGGGGGCCTGAGCAGTTCTTC

clone_size: NA
j_call: TRBJ1-4
v_call: TRBV2
d_call: TRBD1
cdr3_aa: CASSDRGPHEKLFF
cdr3_nt: TGTGCCAGCAGCGACAGGGGGCCCCATGAAAAACTGTTTTTT

clone_size: NA
j_call: TRBJ2-7
v_call: TRBV27
d_call: TRBD1
cdr3_aa: CASSTSWGTGTYEQYF
cdr3_nt: TGTGCCAGCAGTACCTCCTGGGGGACAGGGACCTACGAGCAGTACTTC

clone_size: NA
j_call: TRBJ2-6
v_call: TRBV6-6
d_call: NA
cdr3_aa: CASSSTSSGANVLTF
cdr3_nt: TGTGCCAGCAGTTCCACTAGCTCTGGGGCCAACGTCCTGACTTTC

clone_size: once
j_call: TRBJ2-1
v_call: TRBV28
d_call: TRBD2
cdr3_aa: CASSSPGLAGGSSYNEQFF
cdr3_nt: TGTGCCAGCAGTTCCCCGGGACTAGCGGGGGGTAGCTCCTACAATGAGCAGTTCTTC

clone_size: NA
j_call: TRBJ2-3
v_call: TRBV25-1
d_call: NA
cdr3_aa: CASSEWGYEVGDTQYF
cdr3_nt: TGTGCCAGCAGTGAATGGGGCTACGAGGTTGGAGATACGCAGTATTTT

clone_size: NA
j_call: TRBJ2-1
v_call: TRBV5-5
d_call: TRBD2
cdr3_aa: CASASGSGGLAYNEQFF
cdr3_nt: TGTGCCAGCGCGTCGGGTAGCGGGGGATTAGCCTACAATGAGCAGTTCTTC

clone_size: NA
j_call: TRBJ1-2
v_call: TRBV27
d_call: TRBD1
cdr3_aa: CASSFLGQGAGGYTF
cdr3_nt: TGTGCCAGCAGTTTCCTCGGACAGGGGGCAGGTGGCTACACCTTC

clone_size: once
j_call: TRBJ1-5
v_call: TRBV6-5
d_call: NA
cdr3_aa: CASSYFRNQPQHF
cdr3_nt: TGTGCCAGCAGTTACTTCAGGAATCAGCCCCAGCATTTT

clone_size: NA
j_call: TRBJ2-1
v_call: TRBV7-6
d_call: TRBD2
cdr3_aa: CASSLGGTSGGVHEQFF
cdr3_nt: TGTGCCAGCAGCTTAGGGGGGACTAGCGGGGGGGTCCATGAGCAGTTCTTC

clone_size: NA
j_call: TRBJ2-6
v_call: TRBV28
d_call: NA
cdr3_aa: CASSPGTFSGANVLTF
cdr3_nt: TGTGCCAGCAGCCCCGGGACTTTCTCTGGGGCCAACGTCCTGACTTTC

clone_size: NA
j_call: TRBJ2-5
v_call: TRBV11-2
d_call: NA
cdr3_aa: CASSLAAREETQYF
cdr3_nt: TGTGCCAGCAGCTTAGCGGCCAGGGAAGAGACCCAGTACTTC

clone_size: NA
j_call: TRBJ2-2
v_call: TRBV4-2
d_call: NA
cdr3_aa: CASSQAGEPNTGELFF
cdr3_nt: TGTGCCAGCAGCCAGGCGGGTGAACCGAACACCGGGGAGCTGTTTTTT

clone_size: once
j_call: TRBJ2-6
v_call: TRBV7-9
d_call: TRBD2
cdr3_aa: CASITGGRSGANVLTF
cdr3_nt: TGTGCCAGCATCACGGGGGGTCGATCTGGGGCCAACGTCCTGACTTTC

clone_size: NA
j_call: TRBJ1-1
v_call: TRBV7-9
d_call: NA
cdr3_aa: CASSSPGGVNTEAFF
cdr3_nt: TGTGCCAGCAGCTCCCCGGGAGGGGTGAACACTGAAGCTTTCTTT

clone_size: NA
j_call: TRBJ2-7
v_call: TRBV19
d_call: TRBD2
cdr3_aa: CASSWRTSGGTYEQYF
cdr3_nt: TGTGCCAGTAGTTGGAGGACTAGCGGGGGGACCTACGAGCAGTACTTC